This T cell receptor (beta chain) was documented in a study of blood T cell repertoires in COVID-19. Study at large: Whether acute or convalescent, the COVID-19 samples came from the United States, Italy and Spain.

The CDR3 runs 16 residues. Between the trimmed V and J ends, which lost 0 bases and 0 bases, there was a span of 12 bases. Germline values: CDR1 SGHAT, CDR2 FQNNGV. Some clones are missing from TCRdb's copy, which holds only in-frame ones; the method was immunoSEQ multiplex PCR. The sample shows about 120,000 clones, 87% of them seen only once. This clonotype was sampled from a human donor in a cohort sampled during active COVID-19. J is TRBJ2-7 and V is TRBV11-2; tentatively, D is TRBD2 (6 bases). The sample taken for sequencing was peripheral blood. DNA for the CDR3: TGTGCCAGCAGCTTAGATAGCGGCCTGAGCTCCTACGAGCAGTACTTC. The encoded protein is CASSLDSGLSSYEQYF. Full variable domain (outside the CDR3, taken from reference TRBV11-2 and TRBJ2-7): EAGVAQSPRYKIIEKRQSVAFWCNPISGHATLYWYQQILGQGPKLLIQFQNNGVVDDSQLPKDRFSAERLKGVDSTLKIQPAKLEDSAVYLCASSLDSGLSSYEQYFGPGTRLTVT.